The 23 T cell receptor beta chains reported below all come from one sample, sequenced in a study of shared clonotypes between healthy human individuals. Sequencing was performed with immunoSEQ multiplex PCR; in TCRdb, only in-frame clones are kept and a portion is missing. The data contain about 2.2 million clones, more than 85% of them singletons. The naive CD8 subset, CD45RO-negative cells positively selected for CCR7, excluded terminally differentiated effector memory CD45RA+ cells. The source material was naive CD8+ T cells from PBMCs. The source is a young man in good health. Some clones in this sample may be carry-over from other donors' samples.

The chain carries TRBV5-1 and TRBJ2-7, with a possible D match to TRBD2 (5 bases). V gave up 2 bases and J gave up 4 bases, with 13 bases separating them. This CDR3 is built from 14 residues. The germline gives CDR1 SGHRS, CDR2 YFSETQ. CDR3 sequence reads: CASSLIGERYEQYF. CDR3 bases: TGCGCCAGCAGCTTAATCGGGGAGCGGTACGAGCAGTACTTC.

The CDR3 protein is CASSLRVGNTEAFF. CDR3 sequence (DNA): TGCGCCAGCAGCCTAAGGGTGGGGAACACTGAAGCTTTCTTT. The chain carries TRBV4-3 and TRBJ1-1; the D is unclear. This CDR3 has 14 residues. Germline CDR1 is LGHNA and CDR2 is YSLEER. V was shortened by 4 bases and J by 1 base, with 10 bases between the two germline ends.

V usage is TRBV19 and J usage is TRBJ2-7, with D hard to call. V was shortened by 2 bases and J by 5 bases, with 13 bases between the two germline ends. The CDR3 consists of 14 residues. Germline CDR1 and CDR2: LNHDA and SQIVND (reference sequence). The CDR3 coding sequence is TGTGCCAGTAGTATAAAGGGCACAGCCCACGAGCAGTACTTC. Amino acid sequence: CASSIKGTAHEQYF. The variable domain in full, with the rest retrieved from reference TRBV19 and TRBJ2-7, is DGGITQSPKYLFRKEGQNVTLSCEQNLNHDAMYWYRQDPGQGLRLIYYSQIVNDFQKGDIAEGYSVSREKKESFPLTVTSAQKNPTAFYLCASSIKGTAHEQYFGPGTRLTVT.

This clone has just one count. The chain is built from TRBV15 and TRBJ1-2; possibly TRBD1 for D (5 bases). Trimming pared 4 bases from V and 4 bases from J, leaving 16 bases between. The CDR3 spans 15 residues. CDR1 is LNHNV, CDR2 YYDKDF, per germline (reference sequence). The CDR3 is CATSTLGGSGYGYTF. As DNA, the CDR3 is TGTGCCACCAGCACCTTGGGGGGTTCCGGCTATGGCTACACCTTC.

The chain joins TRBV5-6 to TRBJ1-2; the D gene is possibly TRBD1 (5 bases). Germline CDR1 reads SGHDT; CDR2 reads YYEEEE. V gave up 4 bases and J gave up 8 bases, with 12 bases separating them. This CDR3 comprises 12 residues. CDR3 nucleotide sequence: TGTGCCAGCAGCCCCAGCGGGGGGGGCTACACCTTC. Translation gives CASSPSGGGYTF.

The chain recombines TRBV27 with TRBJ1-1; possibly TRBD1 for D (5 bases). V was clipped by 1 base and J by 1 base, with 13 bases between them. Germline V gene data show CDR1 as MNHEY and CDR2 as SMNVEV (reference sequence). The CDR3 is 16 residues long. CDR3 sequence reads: CASSLLAWGENTEAFF. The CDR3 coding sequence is TGTGCCAGCAGTTTATTAGCGTGGGGGGAGAACACTGAAGCTTTCTTT.

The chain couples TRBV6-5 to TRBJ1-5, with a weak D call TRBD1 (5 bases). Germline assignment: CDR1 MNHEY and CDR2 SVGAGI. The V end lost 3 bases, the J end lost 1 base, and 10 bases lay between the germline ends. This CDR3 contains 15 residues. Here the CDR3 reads CASSYLQGSNQPQHF. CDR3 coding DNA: TGTGCCAGCAGTTATCTTCAGGGAAGCAATCAGCCCCAGCATTTT.

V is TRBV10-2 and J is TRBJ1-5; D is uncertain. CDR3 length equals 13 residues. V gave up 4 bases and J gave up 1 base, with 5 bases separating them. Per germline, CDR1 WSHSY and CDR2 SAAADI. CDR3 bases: TGCGCCAGCAGTGTGAGAAGCAATCAGCCCCAGCATTTT. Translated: CASSVRSNQPQHF.

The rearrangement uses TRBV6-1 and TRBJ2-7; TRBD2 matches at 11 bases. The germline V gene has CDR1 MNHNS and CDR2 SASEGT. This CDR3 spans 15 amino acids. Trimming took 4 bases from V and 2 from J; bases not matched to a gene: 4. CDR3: CASSVTLAGAYEQYF. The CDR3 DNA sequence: TGTGCCAGCAGTGTAACACTAGCGGGAGCCTACGAGCAGTACTTC.

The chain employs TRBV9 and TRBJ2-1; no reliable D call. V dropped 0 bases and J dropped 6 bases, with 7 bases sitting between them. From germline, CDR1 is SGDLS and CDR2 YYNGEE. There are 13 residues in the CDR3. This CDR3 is CASSVDLFNEQFF. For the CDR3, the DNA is TGTGCCAGCAGCGTAGACCTTTTCAATGAGCAGTTCTTC.

The CDR3 sequence: CASSRLAFSTDTQYF. As DNA, the CDR3 is TGTGCCAGCAGCAGACTAGCGTTTAGCACAGATACGCAGTATTTT. The rearrangement links TRBV7-3 to TRBJ2-3; 8 bases map to TRBD2. From germline, CDR1 is SGHTA and CDR2 FQGTGA. The CDR3 extends over 15 amino acids. V shed 5 bases and J 0 bases; nucleotides not matched to a gene: 4.

Written as DNA, the CDR3 is TGTGCCAGTACCAGGGGAAAGACTAACTATGGCTACACCTTC. It yields the protein CASTRGKTNYGYTF. J is TRBJ1-2 and V is TRBV19; D perhaps matches TRBD1 (6 bases). V lost 7 bases and J 0 bases, leaving 12 bases between the germline ends. This CDR3 has 14 residues. Germline values: CDR1 LNHDA, CDR2 SQIVND (reference sequence).

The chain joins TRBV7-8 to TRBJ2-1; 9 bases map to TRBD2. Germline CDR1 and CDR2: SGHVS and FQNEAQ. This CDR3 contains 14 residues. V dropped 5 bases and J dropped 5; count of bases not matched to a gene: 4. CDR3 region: CASSPGTSHNEQFF. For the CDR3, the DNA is TGTGCCAGCAGCCCGGGGACTAGCCACAATGAGCAGTTCTTC. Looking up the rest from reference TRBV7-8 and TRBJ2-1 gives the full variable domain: GAGVSQSPRYKVAKRGQDVALRCDPISGHVSLFWYQQALGQGPEFLTYFQNEAQLDKSGLPSDRFFAERPEGSVSTLKIQRTQQEDSAVYLCASSPGTSHNEQFFGPGTRLTVL.

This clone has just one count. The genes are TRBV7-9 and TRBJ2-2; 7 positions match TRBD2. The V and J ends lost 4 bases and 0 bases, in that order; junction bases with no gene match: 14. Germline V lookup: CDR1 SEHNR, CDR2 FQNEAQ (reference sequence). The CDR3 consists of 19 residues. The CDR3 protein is CASSSLARASGANTGELFF. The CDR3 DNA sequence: TGTGCCAGCAGCTCCCTAGCGAGGGCTAGCGGAGCGAACACCGGGGAGCTGTTTTTT.

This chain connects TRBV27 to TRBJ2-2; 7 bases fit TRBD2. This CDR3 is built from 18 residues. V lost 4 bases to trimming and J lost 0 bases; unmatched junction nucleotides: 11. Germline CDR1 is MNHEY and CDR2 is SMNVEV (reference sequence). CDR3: CASSSITFSGPNTGELFF. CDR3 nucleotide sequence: TGTGCCAGCAGTTCGATCACCTTTAGCGGGCCGAACACCGGGGAGCTGTTTTTT.

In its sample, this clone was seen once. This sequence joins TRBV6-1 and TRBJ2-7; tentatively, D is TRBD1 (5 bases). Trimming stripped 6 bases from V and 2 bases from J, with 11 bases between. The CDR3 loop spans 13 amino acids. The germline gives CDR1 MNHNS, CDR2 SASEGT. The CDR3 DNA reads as TGTGCCAGCAGACTCCAGGGAACCTACGAGCAGTACTTC. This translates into CASRLQGTYEQYF.

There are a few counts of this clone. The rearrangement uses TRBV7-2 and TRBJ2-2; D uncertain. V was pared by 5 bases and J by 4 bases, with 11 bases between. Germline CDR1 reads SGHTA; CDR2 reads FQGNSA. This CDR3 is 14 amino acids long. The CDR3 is CASSHGLSTGELFF. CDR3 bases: TGTGCCAGCAGCCACGGGTTAAGCACCGGGGAGCTGTTTTTT. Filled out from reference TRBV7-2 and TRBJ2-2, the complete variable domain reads GAGVSQSPSNKVTEKGKDVELRCDPISGHTALYWYRQSLGQGLEFLIYFQGNSAPDKSGLPSDRFSAERTGGSVSTLTIQRTQQEDSAVYLCASSHGLSTGELFFGEGSRLTVL.

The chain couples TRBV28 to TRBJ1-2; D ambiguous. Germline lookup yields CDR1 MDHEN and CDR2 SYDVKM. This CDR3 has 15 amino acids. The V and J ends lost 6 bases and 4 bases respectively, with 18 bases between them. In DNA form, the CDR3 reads TGTGCCAGCAGAAATGCCGCAGGTAGTCCCTATGGCTACACCTTC. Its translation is CASRNAAGSPYGYTF.

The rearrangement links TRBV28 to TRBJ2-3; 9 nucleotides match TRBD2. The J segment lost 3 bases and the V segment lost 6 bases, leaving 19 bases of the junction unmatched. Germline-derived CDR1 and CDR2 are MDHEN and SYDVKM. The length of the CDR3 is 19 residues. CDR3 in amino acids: CASSPHAMGLTSGTDTQYF. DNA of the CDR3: TGTGCCAGCAGCCCTCACGCAATGGGGTTAACTAGCGGGACAGATACGCAGTATTTT. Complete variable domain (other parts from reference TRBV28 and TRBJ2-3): DVKVTQSSRYLVKRTGEKVFLECVQDMDHENMFWYRQDPGLGLRLIYFSYDVKMKEKGDIPEGYSVSREKKERFSLILESASTNQTSMYLCASSPHAMGLTSGTDTQYFGPGTRLTVL.

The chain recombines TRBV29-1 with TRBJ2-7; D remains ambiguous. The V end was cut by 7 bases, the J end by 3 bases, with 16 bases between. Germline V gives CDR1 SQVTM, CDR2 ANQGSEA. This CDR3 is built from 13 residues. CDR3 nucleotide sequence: TGCAGCGGAATCTGGCCACACAGCTACGAGCAGTACTTC. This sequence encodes CSGIWPHSYEQYF.

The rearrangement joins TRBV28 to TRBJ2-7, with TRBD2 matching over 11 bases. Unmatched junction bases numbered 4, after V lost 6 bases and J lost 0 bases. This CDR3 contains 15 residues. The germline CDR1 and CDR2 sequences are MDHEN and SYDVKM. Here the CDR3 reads CASRLTSGISYEQYF. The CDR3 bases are TGTGCCAGCAGGTTGACTAGCGGGATCTCCTACGAGCAGTACTTC.

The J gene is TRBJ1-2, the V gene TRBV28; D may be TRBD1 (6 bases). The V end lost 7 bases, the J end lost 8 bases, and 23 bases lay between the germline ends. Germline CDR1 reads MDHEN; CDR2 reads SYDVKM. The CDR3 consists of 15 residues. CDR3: CASTTILWGARGYTF. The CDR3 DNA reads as TGTGCCAGCACAACAATTCTATGGGGGGCGAGAGGCTACACCTTC.

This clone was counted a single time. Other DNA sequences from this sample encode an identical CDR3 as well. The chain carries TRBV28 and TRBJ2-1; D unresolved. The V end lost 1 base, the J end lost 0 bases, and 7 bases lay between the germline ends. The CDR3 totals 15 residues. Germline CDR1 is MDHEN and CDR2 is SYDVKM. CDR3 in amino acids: CASSLSVSSYNEQFF. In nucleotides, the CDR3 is TGTGCCAGCAGTTTATCAGTGAGCTCCTACAATGAGCAGTTCTTC.